This TCR beta chain was documented in a study of cytomegalovirus exposure and HLA in healthy donors. Study-level points and caveats: It was approximately 150 TCR beta chains that were listed as cytomegalovirus-associated. Many donors carried some public TCRs, although rarity characterized most TCR sequences. In a later analysis, at a false discovery rate of 0.05, under 20,000 TCR beta sequences were associated with HLA alleles.

Germline V gene data show CDR1 as SQVTM and CDR2 as ANQGSEA. Germline trimming cut 2 bases from V and 6 bases from J; bases unmatched to any gene: 4. The length of the CDR3 is 13 residues. Details on this clone: Its antigen is currently unknown.

Primers for the PCR totalled 60 Vbeta and 13 Jbeta. Authors' analysis steps: In a later analysis, the count reached about 82 million unique TCR beta chains, with roughly 9.9 million shared. Measured with immunoSEQ multiplex PCR; TCRdb has only the in-frame clones, and not every one. V, J and clone size are taken as reported in that table, and D and trimming were inferred from the DNA itself. The specimen's table records about 130,000 clones. Sequencing was performed on PBMCs. The clonotype originates from a woman aged 60-75 years in good health and CMV-seronegative. The gene calls are TRBV29-1 and TRBJ2-7; 10 nucleotides match TRBD1. CDR3 nucleotide sequence: TGCAGCGTTGAACAGGACAGGGGGACCGAGCAGTACTTC. Protein sequence: CSVEQDRGTEQYF.